Listed below are T cell receptor beta chains from one sample, sequenced in a study of beta chain features in type 1 diabetes. Profiled with immunoSEQ multiplex PCR; TCRdb holds only in-frame clones, not every one. This sample has 150,000 to 200,000 clones, with 6.5% to 10% found just once. Sequenced input: central memory CD4+ T cells from blood. The receptors stem from a woman between 18 and 29 years old with type 1 diabetes. Each CDR3 is given with its conserved first and last residue. Fields, in order: clone size, D gene, V gene, J gene, CDR3 protein, CDR3 DNA. A D gene is named only where the DNA matches it firmly. Clone size appears in some rows only: once, few, many, or a class for an expanded clone.

size: few
D: TRBD1
V: TRBV4-3
J: TRBJ2-2
CDR3: CASSQEKTGTANTGELFF
DNA: TGCGCCAGCAGCCAAGAGAAAACCGGGACAGCCAACACCGGGGAGCTGTTTTTT

size: few
D: TRBD1
V: TRBV27
J: TRBJ1-4
CDR3: CASRDRGVEKLFF
DNA: TGTGCCAGCAGGGACAGGGGTGTAGAAAAACTGTTTTTT

size: few
D: TRBD2
V: TRBV7-9
J: TRBJ2-1
CDR3: CASSPHRGLAGGPRNEQFF
DNA: TGTGCCAGCAGCCCCCATCGGGGACTAGCGGGAGGGCCACGGAATGAGCAGTTCTTC

size: -
D: -
V: TRBV29-1
J: TRBJ1-5
CDR3: CSVGEAGQPQHF
DNA: TGCAGCGTTGGCGAGGCGGGACAGCCCCAGCATTTT

size: -
D: TRBD2
V: TRBV14
J: TRBJ2-3
CDR3: CASRGTSVTDTQYF
DNA: TGTGCCAGCAGGGGGACTAGCGTCACAGATACGCAGTATTTT

size: -
D: -
V: TRBV9
J: TRBJ1-5
CDR3: CASSVDPGFQPQHF
DNA: TGTGCCAGCAGCGTAGACCCGGGTTTTCAGCCCCAGCATTTT

size: -
D: TRBD1
V: TRBV25-1
J: TRBJ1-2
CDR3: CASSGGAGGYTF
DNA: TGTGCCAGCTCAGGGGGCGCAGGGGGCTACACCTTC

size: few
D: TRBD1
V: TRBV7-2
J: TRBJ1-2
CDR3: CASSLGGTGGAIYGYTF
DNA: TGTGCCAGCAGCTTAGGGGGCACAGGGGGCGCGATCTATGGCTACACCTTC

size: -
D: -
V: TRBV11-2
J: TRBJ2-2
CDR3: CASSSAGRGIPGELFF
DNA: TGTGCCAGCAGCTCCGCGGGGCGCGGCATTCCCGGGGAGCTGTTTTTT

size: many
D: -
V: TRBV28
J: TRBJ2-5
CDR3: CASSLKLETQYF
DNA: TGTGCCAGCAGTTTGAAGCTTGAGACCCAGTACTTC

size: -
D: TRBD2
V: TRBV5-1
J: TRBJ2-1
CDR3: CASSEGLAGVHEQFF
DNA: TGCGCCAGCAGCGAGGGACTAGCGGGAGTCCATGAGCAGTTCTTC

size: -
D: -
V: TRBV6-1
J: TRBJ2-1
CDR3: CATVGGVSSYNEQFF
DNA: TGTGCCACCGTCGGGGGAGTCAGCTCCTACAATGAGCAGTTCTTC

size: few
D: -
V: TRBV29-1
J: TRBJ2-2
CDR3: CSAPGARAGELFF
DNA: TGCAGCGCGCCGGGAGCTAGAGCCGGGGAGCTGTTTTTT

size: few
D: TRBD2
V: TRBV7-2
J: TRBJ2-1
CDR3: CASSPAGTSGEQFF
DNA: TGTGCCAGCAGCCCAGCCGGGACTAGCGGTGAGCAGTTCTTC

size: few
D: TRBD2
V: TRBV7-9
J: TRBJ2-7
CDR3: CASSLASGAAEQYF
DNA: TGTGCCAGCAGCCTAGCTAGCGGGGCCGCCGAGCAGTACTTC

size: few
D: -
V: TRBV10-3
J: TRBJ2-7
CDR3: CAITGAAGTLPYEQYF
DNA: TGTGCCATCACCGGGGCGGCCGGGACACTCCCCTACGAGCAGTACTTC

size: few
D: -
V: TRBV6-6
J: TRBJ1-5
CDR3: CASSQNSNQPQHF
DNA: TGTGCCAGCAGCCAGAATAGCAATCAGCCCCAGCATTTT

size: -
D: -
V: TRBV2
J: TRBJ2-4
CDR3: CASGLMGSNIQYF
DNA: TGTGCCAGCGGCCTGATGGGGAGTAACATTCAGTACTTC

size: -
D: -
V: TRBV29-1
J: TRBJ2-5
CDR3: CSVAPTGTPEETQYF
DNA: TGCAGCGTTGCGCCGACAGGTACGCCAGAGGAGACCCAGTACTTC

size: few
D: TRBD1
V: TRBV2
J: TRBJ2-5
CDR3: CATRGQEGYF
DNA: TGTGCCACCCGGGGACAGGAGGGGTACTTC

size: few
D: -
V: TRBV2
J: TRBJ2-1
CDR3: CASVRAPRTEQFF
DNA: TGTGCCAGCGTGAGGGCCCCACGCACTGAGCAGTTCTTC

size: -
D: TRBD1
V: TRBV5-1
J: TRBJ2-7
CDR3: CASSLGSGQVSGEQYF
DNA: TGCGCCAGCAGCTTGGGTTCGGGACAGGTCAGCGGCGAGCAGTACTTC